This T cell receptor (beta chain) was sequenced during a study of blood T cells in healthy people across ages. Whole-study results and caveats: Underestimates were what the diversity estimates from one million T cells were considered to be.

Sample-barcoded 5' priming and a J-beta primer mix drove a second PCR of roughly 7 to 11 cycles. In TCRdb, the 5' RACE reads were re-called with MiXCR into one record per CDR3 protein. Among 2 million or so distinct CDR3 sequences listed, 40% to 55% were seen once. For this clonotype: Its antigen is still unknown.

Donation came from healthy Caucasian individuals in Russia who were aged roughly 6 to 95. Donors gave roughly 10 milliliters of peripheral blood apiece. The CDR3 loop spans 13 amino acids. Germline loops: CDR1 SEHNR, CDR2 FQNEAQ (reference sequence). Deletions cut 3 bases from V and 12 bases from J, with 15 bases between. This TCR came from a woman aged 35 to 49 in good health. The sequenced material came from blood. The genes are TRBV7-9 and TRBJ2-1, with D unclear. The DNA for the CDR3 is TGTGCCAGCAGCTTGCCAGGTCCGATATGGCAGTTCTTC. Translated: CASSLPGPIWQFF.